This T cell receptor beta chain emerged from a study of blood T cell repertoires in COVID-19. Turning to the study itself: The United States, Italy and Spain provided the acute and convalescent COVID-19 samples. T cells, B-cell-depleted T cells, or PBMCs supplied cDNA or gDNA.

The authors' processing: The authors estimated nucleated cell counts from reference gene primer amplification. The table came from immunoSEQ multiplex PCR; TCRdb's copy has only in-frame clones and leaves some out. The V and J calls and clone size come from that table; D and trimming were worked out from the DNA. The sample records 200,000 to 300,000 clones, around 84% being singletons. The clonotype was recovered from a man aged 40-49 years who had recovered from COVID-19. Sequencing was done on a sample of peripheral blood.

The DNA of the CDR3 is TGTGCCTGGAGTGTAGGCGGGAGCTCCTACGAGCAGTACTTC. Translating it yields CAWSVGGSSYEQYF. The chain is built from TRBV30 and TRBJ2-7; 7 bases fit TRBD2. J gave up 0 bases and V 0 bases, and 2 bases lay outside the gene matches. CDR3 length equals 14 residues. Germline V gene lookup returns CDR1 GTSNPN and CDR2 SVGIG (reference sequence).